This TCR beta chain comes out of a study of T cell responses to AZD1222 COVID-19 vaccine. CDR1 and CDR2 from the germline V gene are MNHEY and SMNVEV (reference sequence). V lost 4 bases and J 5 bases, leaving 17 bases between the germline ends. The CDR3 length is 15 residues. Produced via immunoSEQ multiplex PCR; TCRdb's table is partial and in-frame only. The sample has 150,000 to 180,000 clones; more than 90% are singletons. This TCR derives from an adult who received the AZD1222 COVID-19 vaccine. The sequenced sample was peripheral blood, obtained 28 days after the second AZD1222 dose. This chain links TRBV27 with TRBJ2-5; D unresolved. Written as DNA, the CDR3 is TGTGCCAGCAGTTCCGACGGTCGTAGATTTGAGACCCAGTACTTC. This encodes CASSSDGRRFETQYF.